This T cell receptor (beta chain) is drawn from a study of T cell clones after liver transplantation. Study context: In this trial, immunosuppression withdrawal was attempted within 2 years of liver transplant. At least one year of complete immunosuppression withdrawal without enzymes over twice normal defined tolerance.

The assay was immunoSEQ multiplex PCR, and TCRdb's table has in-frame clones only and misses some. The table has roughly 74,000 clones, 75% to 85% seen once. Study-level findings and limits: Low donor cell numbers restricted donor-reactive repertoire measurement in two subjects.

V gave up 6 bases and J gave up 4 bases; unmatched junction bases: 8. The CDR3 sequence is 14 residues long. Germline assignment: CDR1 MNHEY and CDR2 SVGAGI. Remarks on this clone: The antigen remains unidentified.

The chain uses TRBV6-5 and TRBJ1-1, with 7 bases matching TRBD1. The sequence came from a human donor who received a liver transplant. The sample consisted of CD4+ T cells from blood, taken before liver transplant. As DNA, the CDR3 is TGTGCCAGCAGCCCAGACAGGGCCGGCACTGAAGCTTTCTTT. It yields the protein CASSPDRAGTEAFF.